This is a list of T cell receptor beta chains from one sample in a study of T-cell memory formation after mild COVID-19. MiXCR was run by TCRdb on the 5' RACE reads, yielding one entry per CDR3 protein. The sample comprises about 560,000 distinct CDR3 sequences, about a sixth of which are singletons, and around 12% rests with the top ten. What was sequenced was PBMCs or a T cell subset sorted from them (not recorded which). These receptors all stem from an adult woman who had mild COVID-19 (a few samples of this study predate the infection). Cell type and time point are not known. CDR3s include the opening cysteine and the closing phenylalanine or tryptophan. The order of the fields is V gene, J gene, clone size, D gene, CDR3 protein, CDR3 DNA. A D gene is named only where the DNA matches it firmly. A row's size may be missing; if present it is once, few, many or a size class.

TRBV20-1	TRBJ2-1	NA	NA	CSARDPVGLLSYNEQFF	TGCAGTGCTAGAGATCCGGTGGGTCTCCTCTCCTACAATGAGCAGTTCTTC
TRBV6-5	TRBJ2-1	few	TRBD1	CASGTGWGEQFF	TGTGCCAGCGGGACAGGGTGGGGTGAGCAGTTCTTC
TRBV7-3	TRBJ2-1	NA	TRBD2	CASSLSGRLYNEQFF	TGTGCCAGCAGTTTGAGCGGGAGGCTTTACAATGAGCAGTTCTTC
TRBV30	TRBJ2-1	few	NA	CAWSVGPNEQFF	TGTGCCTGGAGTGTAGGACCGAATGAGCAGTTCTTC
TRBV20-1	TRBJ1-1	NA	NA	CSARGTNTEAFF	TGCAGTGCTAGAGGGACGAACACTGAAGCTTTCTTT
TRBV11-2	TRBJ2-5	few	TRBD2	CASSFNSGGAEETQYF	TGTGCCAGCAGCTTTAACAGCGGGGGGGCGGAAGAGACCCAGTACTTC
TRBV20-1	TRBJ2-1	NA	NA	CSAFKGSSYNEQFF	TGCAGTGCTTTCAAGGGAAGCTCCTACAATGAGCAGTTCTTC
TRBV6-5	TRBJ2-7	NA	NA	CASRQDPREQYF	TGTGCCAGCAGACAGGATCCGCGAGAGCAGTACTTC
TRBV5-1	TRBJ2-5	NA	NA	CASSLDVLAEETQYF	TGCGCCAGCAGCTTGGATGTTTTGGCGGAAGAGACCCAGTACTTC
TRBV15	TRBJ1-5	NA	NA	CATSPDRSNQPQHF	TGTGCCACCAGTCCTGACAGGAGCAATCAGCCCCAGCATTTT
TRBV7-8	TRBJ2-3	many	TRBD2	CASSLSPTSGGADTQYF	TGTGCCAGCAGCTTGTCACCGACTAGCGGGGGGGCAGATACGCAGTATTTT
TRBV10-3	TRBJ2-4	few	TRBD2	CAISESGGAKNIQYF	TGTGCCATCAGTGAGTCCGGGGGGGCCAAAAACATTCAGTACTTC
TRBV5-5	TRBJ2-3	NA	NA	CASSFLYRTWQPGNDQTDTQYF	TGTGCCAGCAGCTTCCTTTACCGTACCTGGCAACCTGGCAACGACCAAACAGATACGCAGTATTTT
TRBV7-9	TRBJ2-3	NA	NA	CASSPRDTDTQYF	TGTGCCAGCAGCCCGCGGGACACAGATACGCAGTATTTT
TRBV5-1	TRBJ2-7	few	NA	CASSLTDGAYEQYF	TGCGCCAGCAGCTTGACCGACGGAGCCTACGAGCAGTACTTC
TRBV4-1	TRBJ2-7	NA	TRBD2	CASSQAQLAGVDSYEQYF	TGCGCCAGCAGCCAAGCCCAACTAGCGGGGGTCGACTCCTACGAGCAGTACTTC
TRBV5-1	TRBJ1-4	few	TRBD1	CASSLGTGQGRNEKLFF	TGCGCCAGCAGCTTGGGAACGGGACAGGGCCGAAATGAAAAACTGTTTTTT
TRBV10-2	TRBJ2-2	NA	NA	CASALNTGELFF	TGCGCCAGCGCCCTTAACACCGGGGAGCTGTTTTTT
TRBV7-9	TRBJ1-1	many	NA	CASSLDAGMNTEAFF	TGTGCCAGCAGCTTAGATGCGGGGATGAACACTGAAGCTTTCTTT
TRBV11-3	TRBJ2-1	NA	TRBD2	CASSLDVGLAGEDEQFF	TGTGCCAGCAGCTTAGATGTGGGACTAGCGGGGGAAGATGAGCAGTTCTTC
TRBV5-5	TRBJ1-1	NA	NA	CASSLVLYTEAFF	TGTGCCAGCAGCTTGGTTCTGTACACTGAAGCTTTCTTT
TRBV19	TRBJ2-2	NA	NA	CASRPLDSTTNTGELFF	TGTGCCAGTAGACCTTTAGACAGTACCACGAACACCGGGGAGCTGTTTTTT
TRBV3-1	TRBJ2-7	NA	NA	CASGAYGSEQYF	TGTGCCAGCGGGGCGTATGGATCAGAGCAGTACTTC
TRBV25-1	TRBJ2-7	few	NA	CATHRGWASDEQYF	TGTGCCACCCATCGGGGCTGGGCGAGCGACGAGCAGTACTTC
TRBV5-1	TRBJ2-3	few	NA	CASSLSQGADTQYF	TGCGCCAGCAGCTTGAGTCAGGGCGCAGATACGCAGTATTTT
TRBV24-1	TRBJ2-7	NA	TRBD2	CATSDSPAGVSNEQYF	TGTGCCACCAGTGATTCCCCGGCGGGAGTTTCGAACGAGCAGTACTTC
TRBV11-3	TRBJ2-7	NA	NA	CASSSSMWGEQYF	TGTGCCAGCAGCTCGTCCATGTGGGGCGAGCAGTACTTC
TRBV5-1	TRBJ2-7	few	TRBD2	CASSPGLAGGPVSYEQYF	TGCGCCAGCAGCCCGGGACTAGCGGGGGGGCCGGTATCCTACGAGCAGTACTTC